This entry is about one T cell receptor beta chain. Its antigen has not been determined. There are no base qualities to consult, and no much larger clone falls within one base. The data were obtained in a study of shared clonotypes between healthy human individuals (dated by TCRdb to about 2020). About the study as a whole: The cohort included three men and two women between 18 and 49 years of age. For each donor, CD4 naive and CD4 memory were each given three plates, CD8 naive was given two plates, and CD8 memory was given one plate. To estimate repertoire size and how much clonotypes are shared between individuals, the study performed deep sequencing of blood TCR repertoires from roughly five healthy adults. To increase sequencing depth and limit assay-specific biases, TCR repertoire library preparation and sequencing were carried out by different laboratories using diverse techniques. Per donor, leukapheresis produced somewhere between about 0.85 and 10 billion PBMCs.

The donors were healthy, HIV-negative adults who had no recently reported acute infections or vaccinations. Every donor was a Caucasian adult residing in Nashville, Tennessee, USA. CD4+ T cells were enriched by magnetic negative selection; naive cells were then positively selected on CD45RA, and the negative fraction formed the memory subset. Blood was obtained by leukapheresis, after which PBMCs were separated by Ficoll-Histopaque density gradient centrifugation and cryopreserved in liquid nitrogen vapor phase. Analytical flow cytometry was used to check the purity and quantity of every magnetically sorted T cell population. Each sorted fraction had its genomic DNA isolated and then quantified by UV absorbance on a Nanodrop 2000c. Using the deep immunoSEQ assay, TCR CDR3 regions were amplified from genomic DNA by multiplex PCR. Extracted genomic DNA from each cell subset was distributed evenly across all wells of several immunoSEQ 96-well plates, and each plate was treated as a replicate. Each replicate PCR for sorted subsets received 150 to 250 ng genomic DNA, equal to roughly 29,000 T cell genomes. Purified libraries were measured with a Qubit 3.0 fluorometer, size-checked on a Bioanalyzer 2100, and measured again with the KAPA Library Quantification kit. Every immunoSEQ 96-well plate was sequenced on a dedicated single-read 150-cycle Illumina NextSeq 550 flow cell. The source study handled its data this way. Because the immunoSEQ output included only junctional sequences and no quality scores, the filtering could not be the same as the filtering used for full-length reads. To assign V/J genes and CDR3, sequences were annotated against IMGT germline references using PyIR, a Python wrapper for IgBLAST v1.9. Reads were removed for weak V/J assignments (E-value above 1e-6), missing CDR3, stop codons, out-of-frame junctions, or ambiguous translated residues. V3J clonotypes were defined by identical inferred V gene, J gene, and CDR3 amino acid sequence. The percentage overlap between two repertoires was calculated by dividing the number of shared unique clonotypes by the size of the smaller repertoire. RTK rarefaction, the Chao1 estimator, and Recon v2.1 estimates of unobserved clonotypes were used to assess repertoire richness. Generation probabilities were computed with OLGA for all TCRbeta clonotypes obtained by the gDNA method from several donors. TCRdb mirrors the immuneACCESS table, restricted to in-frame sequences. Some clones are absent from its copies; in checked studies, under half trace to an unresolved V gene, and the reason for the others is unknown. V and J calls and clone size are given by that table; D and trimming were obtained from the DNA. The sample yields over a million clones; approximately 98% were counted once. The leading ten clones occupy about 0.45% of the sample.

Taken from cysteine to phenylalanine, the CDR3 has 15 residues. CDR3 DNA is the only sequence kept; it has 45 bases, read in frame from the first base. The germline V end is reduced by 1 base and the J end by 8 bases; junction bases left unmatched: 5. According to the germline V gene, CDR1 reads SGHNT and CDR2 reads YENEEA. Overall study outcomes, separate from this receptor: Across a handful of donors, about 5.2% of naive CD4, approximately 3.5% of naive CD8, about 2% of memory CD4, and about 0.4% of memory CD8 clonotypes were shared. Sampling was restricted to blood, and TCR repertoires in tissue are likely to differ from TCR repertoires in blood. Clonotypes shared by all four sorted-subset donors showed higher generation probabilities than non-shared clonotypes. The genetic and exposure-history diversity represented was limited by the small number of donors. Estimated clonotype richness was generally larger for naive than for memory subsets. Pairwise subsampling led to the expectation that sequencing depth would affect the degree of clonotype sharing among donors. Incomplete sequencing was indicated by rarefaction of sorted-subset datasets, despite the large sequencing depth.

The chain uses TRBV11-3 and TRBJ2-1, and 10 bases in between align with TRBD2. The sequence derives from a man under 40 in good health. Input material: naive CD4+ T cells sorted from blood. The cell subset or site label, as the study defines it: CD45RA+ positively selected. The CDR3 here reads CASSLGSGRRDEQFF. The DNA is as follows: TGTGCCAGCAGCTTAGGTAGCGGGAGGAGGGATGAGCAGTTCTTC.